This TCR beta chain was sequenced in a study of blood T cell repertoires in COVID-19. Sequenced by immunoSEQ multiplex PCR; TCRdb stores in-frame clones only, minus some. The sample contains some 510,000 clones, roughly 90% of which appear only once. The V segment lost 5 bases and the J segment 3 bases; nucleotides outside the gene matches: 2. Germline CDR1 is KGHDR and CDR2 is SFDVKD. CDR3 length: 14 amino acids. This TCR was recovered from a woman in her thirties or forties who had recovered from COVID-19. Source material: PBMCs or T cells enriched from blood (not recorded which). V is TRBV24-1 and J is TRBJ2-2, with TRBD1 identical over 7 bases. CDR3 DNA sequence: TGTGCCACCAGTGCAGGGGGTGACACCGGGGAGCTGTTTTTT. Translating it yields CATSAGGDTGELFF.